A single sample gave rise to the 12 T cell receptor beta chains below, sequenced in a study of blood T cell repertoires in COVID-19. Profiled with immunoSEQ multiplex PCR; TCRdb holds only in-frame clones, not every one. The table lists fewer than 250,000 clones, about four fifths of them singletons. The sample taken for sequencing was peripheral blood. These receptors came from a man in his sixties with acute or convalescent COVID-19.

This chain joins TRBV10-3 and TRBJ2-2; D might be TRBD1 (5 bases). V was clipped by 5 bases and J by 5 bases, with 12 bases between them. This CDR3 comprises 14 residues. The germline V gene encodes CDR1 ENHRY and CDR2 SYGVKD. The CDR3 here is CAISSFDRTGELFF. CDR3 in DNA: TGTGCCATCAGTTCCTTCGACAGAACCGGGGAGCTGTTTTTT.

V usage is TRBV12-3 or TRBV12-4 and J usage is TRBJ1-5, with a weak D call TRBD1 (6 bases). Between the trimmed V and J ends, which lost 2 bases and 9 bases, there was a span of 11 bases. The CDR3 totals 13 residues. CDR3 coding DNA: TGTGCCAGCAGTTTACGGGGGGGCCGGCCCCAGCATTTT. The encoded protein is CASSLRGGRPQHF.

The V call is TRBV2, the J call TRBJ1-4; 10 nucleotides match TRBD1. The CDR3 extends over 16 amino acids. Germline CDR1 SNHLY, CDR2 FYNNEI. Unmatched junction bases numbered 4, after V lost 4 bases and J lost 2 bases. CDR3: CASSVDRGITNEKLFF. Written as DNA, the CDR3 is TGTGCCAGCAGTGTGGACAGGGGGATTACTAATGAAAAACTGTTTTTT. The variable domain in full, completed from reference TRBV2 and TRBJ1-4, reads EPEVTQTPSHQVTQMGQEVILRCVPISNHLYFYWYRQILGQKVEFLVSFYNNEISEKSEIFDDQFSVERPDGSNFTLKIRSTKLEDSAMYFCASSVDRGITNEKLFFGSGTQLSVL.

The V and J genes are TRBV9 and TRBJ2-2, with D unresolved. The CDR3 is made up of 14 amino acids. CDR1 and CDR2 (germline): SGDLS, YYNGEE. The germline V and J ends were trimmed by 0 bases and 4 bases, with 7 bases remaining between them. For the CDR3, the DNA is TGTGCCAGCAGCGTAGGACATATCACCGGGGAGCTGTTTTTT. Residues: CASSVGHITGELFF.

V usage is TRBV6-5 and J usage is TRBJ2-7, with 9 bases aligning to TRBD1. There are 16 residues in the CDR3. Germline assignment: CDR1 MNHEY and CDR2 SVGAGI. V lost 4 bases to trimming and J lost 4 bases; unmatched junction nucleotides: 11. The CDR3 here is CASSSKSRDRVYEQYF. CDR3 bases: TGTGCCAGCAGTTCTAAATCCCGGGACAGGGTGTACGAGCAGTACTTC.

This clone was observed a few times. V gene TRBV30 combines with J gene TRBJ1-1; D possibly corresponds to TRBD1 (6 bases). CDR1 GTSNPN and CDR2 SVGIG come from the germline V gene (reference sequence). Trimming pared 0 bases from V and 10 bases from J, leaving 12 bases between. This CDR3 is built from 12 residues. DNA of the CDR3: TGTGCCTGGAGTGTCGGGGGGGCGGGAGCTTTCTTT. Its translation is CAWSVGGAGAFF.

The J gene is TRBJ2-5, the V gene TRBV10-2; 11 bases fit TRBD2. The germline V gene has CDR1 WSHSY and CDR2 SAAADI. J gave up 7 bases and V 7 bases, and 8 bases lay outside the gene matches. This CDR3 is built from 14 residues. The CDR3 DNA is TGCGCCAGCATAAGTAGCGGGGGGGCCGGGACCCAGTACTTC. Translating gives CASISSGGAGTQYF.

This chain's CDR3 is CASSLDWTGNTEAFF. The CDR3 DNA reads as TGTGCCAGCAGCTTAGATTGGACAGGGAACACTGAAGCTTTCTTT. The rearrangement uses TRBV11-2 and TRBJ1-1, with 7 bases fitting TRBD1. V shed 0 bases and J 1 base; nucleotides not matched to a gene: 2. This CDR3 is 15 amino acids long. From germline, CDR1 is SGHAT and CDR2 FQNNGV.

The chain couples TRBV6-1 to TRBJ1-2, with 10 bases that match TRBD1. This CDR3 is 13 amino acids long. Germline values: CDR1 MNHNS, CDR2 SASEGT. The V gene end was trimmed by 5 bases and the J gene end by 8 bases; junction bases not matched to a gene: 5. Written as DNA, the CDR3 is TGTGCCAGCAGTTTCGGGGACAGGGGCGGCTACACCTTC. This translates into CASSFGDRGGYTF.

The V call is TRBV7-3, the J call TRBJ2-1, with 10 bases that match TRBD2. V lost 2 bases to trimming and J lost 9 bases; unmatched junction nucleotides: 7. This CDR3 contains 15 residues. Germline V gene sequence: CDR1 SGHTA, CDR2 FQGTGA. CDR3 sequence: CASSLVAGGSSEQFF. CDR3 nucleotides: TGTGCCAGCAGCTTAGTAGCGGGAGGTTCCTCTGAGCAGTTCTTC.

The chain employs TRBV9 and TRBJ2-1; 10 bases align to TRBD2. The CDR3 is made up of 15 amino acids. The V segment lost 3 bases and the J segment 7 bases; nucleotides outside the gene matches: 7. Germline CDR1 reads SGDLS; CDR2 reads YYNGEE. CDR3 in DNA: TGTGCCAGCAGCGCAAGCGGGAGGGCCGGGAATGAGCAGTTCTTC. Its protein product is CASSASGRAGNEQFF.

The rearrangement joins TRBV6-5 to TRBJ2-3, with D unresolved. Trimming removed 5 bases from V and 3 bases from J, with 12 bases in between. The CDR3 totals 14 residues. Germline CDR1 and CDR2: MNHEY and SVGAGI. The CDR3 spells CASSTPQATDTQYF. CDR3 in DNA: TGTGCCAGCAGTACCCCGCAGGCAACAGATACGCAGTATTTT.